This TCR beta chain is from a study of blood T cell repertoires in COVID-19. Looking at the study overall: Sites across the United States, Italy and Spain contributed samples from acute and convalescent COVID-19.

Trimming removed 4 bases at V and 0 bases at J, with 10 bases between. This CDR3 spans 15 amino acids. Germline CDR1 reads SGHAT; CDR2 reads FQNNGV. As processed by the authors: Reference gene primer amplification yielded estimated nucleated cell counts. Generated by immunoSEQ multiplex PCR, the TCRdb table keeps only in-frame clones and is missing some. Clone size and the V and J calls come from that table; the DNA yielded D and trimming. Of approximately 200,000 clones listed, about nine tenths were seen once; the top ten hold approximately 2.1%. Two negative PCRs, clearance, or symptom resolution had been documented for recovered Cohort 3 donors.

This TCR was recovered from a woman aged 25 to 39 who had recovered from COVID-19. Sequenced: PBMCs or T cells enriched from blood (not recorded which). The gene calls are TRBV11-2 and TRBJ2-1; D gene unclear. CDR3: CASSSLRSSYNEQFF. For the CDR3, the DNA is TGTGCCAGCAGCTCGTTAAGGAGCTCCTACAATGAGCAGTTCTTC.